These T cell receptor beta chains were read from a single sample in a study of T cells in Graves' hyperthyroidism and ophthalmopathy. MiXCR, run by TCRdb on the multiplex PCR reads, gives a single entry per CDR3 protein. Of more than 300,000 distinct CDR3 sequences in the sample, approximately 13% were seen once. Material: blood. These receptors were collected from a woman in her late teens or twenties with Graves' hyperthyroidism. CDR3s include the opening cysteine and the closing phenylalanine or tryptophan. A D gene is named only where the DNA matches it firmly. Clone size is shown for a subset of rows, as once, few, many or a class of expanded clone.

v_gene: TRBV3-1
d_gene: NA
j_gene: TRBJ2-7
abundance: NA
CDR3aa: CASSQDPGAGEGGEQYF
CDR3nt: TGTGCCAGCAGCCAAGATCCAGGGGCCGGTGAGGGTGGCGAGCAGTACTTC

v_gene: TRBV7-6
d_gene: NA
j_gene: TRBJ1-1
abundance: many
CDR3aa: CASSLTGNPNTEAFF
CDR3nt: TGTGCCAGCAGCTTAACAGGGAATCCGAACACTGAAGCTTTCTTT

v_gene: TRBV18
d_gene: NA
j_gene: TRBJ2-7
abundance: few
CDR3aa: CASSLSGTEDPYEQYF
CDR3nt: TGTGCCAGCTCACTATCGGGGACTGAAGACCCCTACGAGCAGTACTTC

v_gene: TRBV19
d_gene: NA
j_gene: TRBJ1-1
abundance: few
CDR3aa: CASSILDSSNTEAFF
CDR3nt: TGTGCCAGTAGTATCCTAGACAGCTCCAACACTGAAGCTTTCTTT

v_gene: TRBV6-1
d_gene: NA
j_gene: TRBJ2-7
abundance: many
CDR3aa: CASSEGATVYEQYF
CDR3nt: TGTGCCAGCAGTGAGGGCGCGACGGTCTACGAGCAGTACTTC

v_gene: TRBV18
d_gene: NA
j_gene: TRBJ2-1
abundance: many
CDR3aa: CASSPRVSQEYNEQFF
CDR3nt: TGTGCCAGCTCACCAAGGGTTTCGCAGGAATACAATGAGCAGTTCTTC

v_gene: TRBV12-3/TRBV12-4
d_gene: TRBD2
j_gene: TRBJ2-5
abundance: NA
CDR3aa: CASSPSGGGGETQYF
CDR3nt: TGTGCCAGCAGCCCTTCGGGGGGGGGGGGGGAGACCCAGTACTTC

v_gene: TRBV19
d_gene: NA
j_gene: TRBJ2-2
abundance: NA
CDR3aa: CASSRGAATGELFF
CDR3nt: TGTGCCAGTAGCCGAGGAGCGGCCACCGGGGAGCTGTTTTTT

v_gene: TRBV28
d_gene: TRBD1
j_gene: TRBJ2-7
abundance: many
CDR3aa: CATLGQGAYEQYF
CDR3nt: TGTGCCACCCTCGGACAGGGGGCTTACGAGCAGTACTTC

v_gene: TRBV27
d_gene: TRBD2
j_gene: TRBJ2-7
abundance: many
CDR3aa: CASSPLGLAAYEQYF
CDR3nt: TGTGCCAGCAGTCCCCTGGGACTAGCGGCCTACGAGCAGTACTTC

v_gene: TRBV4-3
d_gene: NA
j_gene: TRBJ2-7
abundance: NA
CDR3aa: CASSQGRKAGEQYF
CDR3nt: TGCGCCAGCAGCCAAGGTAGGAAAGCTGGCGAGCAGTACTTC

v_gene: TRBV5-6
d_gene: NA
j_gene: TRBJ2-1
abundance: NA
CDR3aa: CASSTGLSSYNEQFF
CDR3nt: TGTGCCAGCAGCACGGGGCTGAGCTCCTACAATGAGCAGTTCTTC

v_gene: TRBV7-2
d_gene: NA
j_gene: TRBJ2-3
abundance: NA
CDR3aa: CASSPENTQYF
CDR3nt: TGTGCCAGCAGCCCAGAGAATACGCAGTATTTT

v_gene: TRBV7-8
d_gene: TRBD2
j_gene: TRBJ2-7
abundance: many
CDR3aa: CASSPRLAGGYEQYF
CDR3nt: TGTGCCAGCAGCCCCCGACTAGCGGGAGGGTACGAGCAGTACTTC

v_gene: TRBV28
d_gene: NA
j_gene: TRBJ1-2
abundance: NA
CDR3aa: CASSLGFGGYRAF
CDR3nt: TGTGCCAGCAGTTTAGGGTTTGGGGGTTATAGGGCCTTC

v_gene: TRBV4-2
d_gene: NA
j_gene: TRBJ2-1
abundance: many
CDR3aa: CASSQDRVNEQFF
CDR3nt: TGTGCCAGCAGCCAAGATCGAGTCAATGAGCAGTTCTTC

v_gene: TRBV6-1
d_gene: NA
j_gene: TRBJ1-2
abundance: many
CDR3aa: CASSAPGGVDGYTF
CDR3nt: TGTGCCAGCAGTGCCCCCGGGGGGGTAGATGGCTACACCTTC

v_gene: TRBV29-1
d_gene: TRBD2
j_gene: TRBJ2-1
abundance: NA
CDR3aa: CSAGTSGPSYNEQFF
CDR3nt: TGCAGCGCCGGGACTAGCGGTCCTTCCTACAATGAGCAGTTCTTC

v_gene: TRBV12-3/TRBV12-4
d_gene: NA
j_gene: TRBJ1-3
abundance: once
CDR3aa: CASKDTSSGNTIYF
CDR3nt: TGTGCCAGCAAGGACACAAGCTCTGGAAACACCATATATTTT

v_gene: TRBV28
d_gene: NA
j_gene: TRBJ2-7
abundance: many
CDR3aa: CASSLPRGDTASYEQYF
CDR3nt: TGTGCCAGCAGTTTGCCCCGAGGGGACACAGCCTCCTACGAGCAGTACTTC

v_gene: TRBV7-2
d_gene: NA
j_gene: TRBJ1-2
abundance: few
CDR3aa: CASSLVEIPLYGYTF
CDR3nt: TGTGCCAGCAGCTTAGTGGAGATCCCTCTCTATGGCTACACCTTC

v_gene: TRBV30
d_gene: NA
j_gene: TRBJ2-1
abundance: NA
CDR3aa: CAWTDSNSYNEQFF
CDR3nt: TGTGCCTGGACGGACAGTAACTCCTACAATGAGCAGTTCTTC

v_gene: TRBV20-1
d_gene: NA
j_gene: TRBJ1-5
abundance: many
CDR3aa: CSAREVGRINQPQHF
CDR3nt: TGCAGTGCTAGGGAGGTTGGCAGGATCAATCAGCCCCAGCATTTT

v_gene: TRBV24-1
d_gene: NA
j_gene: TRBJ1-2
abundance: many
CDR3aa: CATRDGPGRGNGYTF
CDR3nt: TGTGCCACCAGAGACGGCCCGGGGAGGGGCAATGGCTACACCTTC

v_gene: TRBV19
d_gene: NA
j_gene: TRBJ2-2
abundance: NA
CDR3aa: CAISGRRAGELFF
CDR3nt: TGTGCAATAAGCGGTAGGCGGGCCGGGGAGCTGTTTTTT

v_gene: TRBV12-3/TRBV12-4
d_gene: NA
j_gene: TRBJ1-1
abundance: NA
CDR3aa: CASSLGGENTEAFF
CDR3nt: TGTGCCAGCAGTTTAGGTGGGGAGAACACTGAAGCTTTCTTT

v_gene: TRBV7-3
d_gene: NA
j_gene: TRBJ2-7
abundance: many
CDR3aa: CASSLMGSPIREQYF
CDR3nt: TGTGCCAGCAGCTTAATGGGCAGCCCGATCCGGGAGCAGTACTTC

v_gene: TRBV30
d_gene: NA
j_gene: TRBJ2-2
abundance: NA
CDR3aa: CACPLTGELFF
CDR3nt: TGTGCCTGCCCTTTGACCGGGGAGCTGTTTTTT

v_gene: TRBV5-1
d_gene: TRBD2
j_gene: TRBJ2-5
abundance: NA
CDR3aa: CASRIGTSALQETQYF
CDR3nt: TGCGCCAGCAGGATTGGGACTAGCGCATTACAAGAGACCCAGTACTTC

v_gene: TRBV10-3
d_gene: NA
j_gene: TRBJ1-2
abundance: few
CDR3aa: CAISPDPEGYGYTF
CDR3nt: TGTGCCATCAGTCCCGATCCTGAGGGGTATGGCTACACCTTC

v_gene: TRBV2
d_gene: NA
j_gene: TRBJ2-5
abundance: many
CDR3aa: CASSDFGGTRQETQYF
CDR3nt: TGTGCCAGCAGCGACTTCGGGGGTACTCGCCAAGAGACCCAGTACTTC

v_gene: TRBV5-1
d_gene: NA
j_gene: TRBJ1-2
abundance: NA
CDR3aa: CASSLSRNYGYTF
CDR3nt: TGCGCCAGCAGCTTGTCGCGTAACTATGGCTACACCTTC

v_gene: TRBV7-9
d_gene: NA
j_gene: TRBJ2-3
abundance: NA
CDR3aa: CATTPGSSRFTDTQYF
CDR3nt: TGTGCCACCACTCCGGGCTCTTCGAGATTCACAGATACGCAGTATTTT

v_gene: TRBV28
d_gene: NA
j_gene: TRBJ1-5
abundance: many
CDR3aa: CASSLAPGGNQPQHF
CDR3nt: TGTGCCAGCAGTCTCGCCCCTGGGGGCAATCAGCCCCAGCATTTT

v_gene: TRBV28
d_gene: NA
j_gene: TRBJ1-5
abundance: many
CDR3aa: CASRPLLAGVKSNQPQHF
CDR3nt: TGTGCCAGCAGACCCCTCCTGGCCGGGGTAAAAAGCAATCAGCCCCAGCATTTT

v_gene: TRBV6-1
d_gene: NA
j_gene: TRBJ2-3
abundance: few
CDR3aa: CAIQVSTDTQYF
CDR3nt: TGTGCCATCCAGGTTAGCACAGATACGCAGTATTTT

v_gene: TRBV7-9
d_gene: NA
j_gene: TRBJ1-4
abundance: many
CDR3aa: CASSPIPGPEAKLFF
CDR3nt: TGTGCCAGCAGCCCAATACCGGGACCAGAAGCAAAACTGTTTTTT